This TCR beta chain was profiled in a study of T cells in women clearing cervical HPV infection. On this clone: Read sequence stops 3 residues before the CDR3 end, and the germline J gene provides the missing end.

Sequencing used immunoSEQ multiplex PCR; TCRdb keeps in-frame clones, though not all of them. The sample includes 18,000 or so clones. The junction had 10 bases not matched to a gene; V was cut back by 6 bases and J by 4 bases. The V gene's germline CDR1 is DFQATT and CDR2 SNEGSKA (reference sequence). This CDR3 has 14 amino acids. Sequencing input: blood buffy coat. The chain joins TRBV20-1 to TRBJ1-2, with TRBD1 matching 8 bases. The receptor's source is a woman between 18 and 69 years old with a cervical HPV16 infection that either progressed to CIN3+ or cleared (not recorded which). Partial CDR3 DNA: TGCAGTGCCGCCGACAGGGGCGCAGTCTATGGC. It yields the protein CSAADRGAVYG. From start to end, the CDR3 is CSAADRGAVYGYTF.